The 8 T cell receptor beta chains reported below all come from one sample, sequenced in a study of cytomegalovirus exposure and HLA in healthy donors. PCR involved 60 Vbeta and 13 Jbeta primers. Assay: immunoSEQ multiplex PCR; the TCRdb copy retains only in-frame clones and omits some. The sample has approximately 78,000 clones, approximately 84% seen once. The sequencing input was PBMCs. The receptors here all came from a woman aged 45-65 years in good health and CMV-seronegative.

This clone was found once. This chain links TRBV28 with TRBJ1-2; 11 bases fit TRBD1. CDR1 is MDHEN, CDR2 SYDVKM, per germline. This CDR3 has 14 residues. V shed 7 bases, J shed 7 bases, and the junction held 8 bases outside the gene matches. For the CDR3, the DNA is TGTGCCAGCACCGAGGACAGGGGGCGGGGTGGCTACACCTTC. Translating gives CASTEDRGRGGYTF.

This rearrangement joins TRBV6-5 to TRBJ2-3; TRBD1 is a possible D gene (5 bases). The germline V gene encodes CDR1 MNHEY and CDR2 SVGAGI. The CDR3 has 13 amino acids. Trimming took 0 bases from V and 11 from J, leaving 12 bases between them. As DNA, the CDR3 is TGTGCCAGCAGTTACTCTGGGCAGGGAAGGCAGTATTTT. Amino acid sequence: CASSYSGQGRQYF.

The chain carries TRBV29-1 and TRBJ2-5; D might be TRBD2 (7 bases). The V and J ends lost 6 bases and 9 bases respectively, with 14 bases between them. The CDR3 loop spans 11 amino acids. CDR1 SQVTM and CDR2 ANQGSEA come from the germline V gene. The chain's CDR3 is CSVAGAGSQYF. The DNA of the CDR3 is TGCAGCGTCGCGGGGGCCGGGTCCCAGTACTTC.

The table lists this clone with a few counts. This chain joins TRBV6-6 and TRBJ2-3, with D possibly TRBD1 on 6 matching bases. The CDR3 runs 15 residues. Germline assignment: CDR1 MNHNY and CDR2 SVGAGI (reference sequence). Trimming stripped 6 bases from V and 1 base from J, with 14 bases between. The CDR3: CASRLQGEGTDTQYF. The CDR3 DNA is TGTGCCAGCAGGCTACAGGGAGAGGGCACAGATACGCAGTATTTT.

The rearrangement joins TRBV4-1 to TRBJ2-7; D is uncertain. Germline V CDR1 and CDR2: MGHRA, YSYEKL. Trimming took 5 bases from V and 1 from J, leaving 12 bases between them. The CDR3 is 14 residues long. CDR3 amino acids: CASSSAPGSYEQYV. CDR3 sequence (DNA): TGCGCCAGCAGCTCGGCTCCCGGGTCCTACGAGCAGTACGTC.

V is TRBV19 and J is TRBJ1-4; a weak D match, TRBD1 (5 bases). V was cut by 5 bases and J by 4 bases, with 20 bases left in between. Germline V gene sequence: CDR1 LNHDA, CDR2 SQIVND (reference sequence). This CDR3 has 17 residues. Here the CDR3 reads CASSRSVGYRHNEKLFF. Here the CDR3 DNA reads TGTGCCAGTAGTCGGTCAGTGGGGTACAGGCATAATGAAAAACTGTTTTTT.

V usage is TRBV19 and J usage is TRBJ2-2, with D perhaps TRBD1 (5 bases). CDR3 length: 13 residues. CDR1 LNHDA and CDR2 SQIVND come from the germline V gene (reference sequence). Trimming cost V 5 bases and J 3 bases, with 7 bases left between them. The CDR3 region has the DNA TGTGCCAGTAGTTGGACATACACCGGGGAGCTGTTTTTT. Residues: CASSWTYTGELFF.

This rearrangement joins TRBV13 to TRBJ2-1, with TRBD2 matching over 11 bases. The CDR3 has 13 amino acids. The germline V gene encodes CDR1 PRHDT and CDR2 FYEKMQ (reference sequence). The CDR3 region has the DNA TGTGCGTCTAGCGGGAGGACCCTCAATGAGCAGTTCTTC. Protein sequence: CASSGRTLNEQFF.